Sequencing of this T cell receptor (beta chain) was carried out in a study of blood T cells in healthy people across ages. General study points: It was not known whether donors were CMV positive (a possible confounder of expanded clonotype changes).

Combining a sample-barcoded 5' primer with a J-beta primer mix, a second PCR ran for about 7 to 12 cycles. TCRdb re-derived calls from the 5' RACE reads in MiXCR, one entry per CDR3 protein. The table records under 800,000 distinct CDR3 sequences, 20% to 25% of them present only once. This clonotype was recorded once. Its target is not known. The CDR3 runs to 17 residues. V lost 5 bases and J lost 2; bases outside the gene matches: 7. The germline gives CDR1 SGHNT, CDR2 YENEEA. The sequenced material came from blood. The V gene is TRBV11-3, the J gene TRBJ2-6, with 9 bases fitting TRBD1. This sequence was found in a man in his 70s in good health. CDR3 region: CASSPGTGQAGANVLTF. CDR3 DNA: TGTGCCAGCAGCCCTGGGACAGGGCAAGCTGGGGCCAACGTCCTGACTTTC.